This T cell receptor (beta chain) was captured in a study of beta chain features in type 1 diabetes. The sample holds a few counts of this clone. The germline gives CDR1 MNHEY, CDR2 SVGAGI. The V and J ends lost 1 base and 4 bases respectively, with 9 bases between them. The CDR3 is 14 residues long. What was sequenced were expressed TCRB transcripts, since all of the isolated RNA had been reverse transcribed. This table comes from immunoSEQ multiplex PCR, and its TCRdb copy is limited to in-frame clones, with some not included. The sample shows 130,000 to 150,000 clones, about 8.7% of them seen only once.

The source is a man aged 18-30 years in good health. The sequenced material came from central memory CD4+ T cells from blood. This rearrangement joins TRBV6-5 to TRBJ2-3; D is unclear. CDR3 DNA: TGTGCCAGCAGTTACTTAGCTCGGGCAGATACGCAGTATTTT. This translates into CASSYLARADTQYF.